Following are 11 T cell receptor beta chains from one sample sequenced in a study of siplizumab effects on memory and regulatory T cells. The method was immunoSEQ multiplex PCR; TCRdb's version includes in-frame clones alone and lacks a portion of them. This table has roughly 120,000 clones, 90% to 95% appearing once. The specimen was non-Treg CD4+ T cells sorted from blood. These receptors originate from a human donor in good health.

V is TRBV29-1 and J is TRBJ2-7; D gene ambiguous. The germline V and J ends were trimmed by 1 base and 3 bases, with 7 bases remaining between them. Germline values: CDR1 SQVTM, CDR2 ANQGSEA. This CDR3 region has 12 residues. The CDR3 loop is CSVEGARYEQYF. Here the CDR3 DNA reads TGCAGCGTTGAAGGTGCCCGCTACGAGCAGTACTTC.

This sequence joins TRBV7-9 and TRBJ1-1, with D perhaps TRBD1 (6 bases). There are 15 residues in the CDR3. CDR1 is SEHNR, CDR2 FQNEAQ, per germline (reference sequence). Between the trimmed V and J ends, which lost 1 base and 4 bases, there was a span of 13 bases. The CDR3 is CASSLGGGVFTEAFF. The CDR3 nucleotides read TGTGCCAGCAGCTTAGGAGGGGGGGTGTTCACTGAAGCTTTCTTT.

The chain employs TRBV19 and TRBJ2-2; a possible D gene is TRBD1 (6 bases). V lost 10 bases, J lost 5 bases, and 14 bases lay in between. The germline V gene encodes CDR1 LNHDA and CDR2 SQIVND (reference sequence). The length of the CDR3 is 13 residues. The chain's CDR3 is CATMTGRTGELFF. CDR3 in DNA: TGTGCCACGATGACAGGACGTACCGGGGAGCTGTTTTTT.

The chain joins TRBV5-4 to TRBJ2-3; TRBD2 might be the D (7 bases). CDR3 length equals 18 residues. V was cut by 0 bases and J by 0 bases, with 17 bases left in between. Germline V gene lookup returns CDR1 SGHNT and CDR2 YYREEE (reference sequence). CDR3 bases: TGTGCCAGCAGCTTGGCAGGACTGGGCGGGGGCAGCACAGATACGCAGTATTTT. This encodes CASSLAGLGGGSTDTQYF.

This chain links TRBV11-2 with TRBJ2-3; D might be TRBD2 (6 bases). V lost 4 bases, J lost 5 bases, and 16 bases lay in between. The CDR3 is made up of 15 amino acids. From germline, CDR1 is SGHAT and CDR2 FQNNGV. The CDR3 is CASSSWASVGDTQYF. The CDR3 bases are TGTGCCAGCAGCTCCTGGGCTAGCGTAGGAGATACGCAGTATTTT.

Only one count was recorded for this clone. The chain recombines TRBV4-1 with TRBJ2-5; no clear D gene. This CDR3 has 15 amino acids. From germline, CDR1 is MGHRA and CDR2 YSYEKL. Deletions cut 4 bases from V and 5 bases from J, with 17 bases between. The CDR3, as DNA: TGCGCCAGCAGCCGACTTCGATACCCTTCGGAGACCCAGTACTTC. This gives the protein CASSRLRYPSETQYF.

Only one count was recorded for this clone. The V call is TRBV5-4, the J call TRBJ2-5, with D unresolved. The germline CDR1 and CDR2 sequences are SGHNT and YYREEE (reference sequence). The CDR3 runs 13 residues. The V end lost 4 bases, the J end lost 5 bases, and 12 bases lay between the germline ends. The CDR3 DNA follows: TGTGCCAGCAGCATCGACCGGGTCGAGACCCAGTACTTC. Amino acids: CASSIDRVETQYF.

The chain combines TRBV9 with TRBJ2-7; no firm D call. Trimming took off 0 bases at V and 6 bases at J, with 10 bases between the two ends. Germline V gene data show CDR1 as SGDLS and CDR2 as YYNGEE. The CDR3 runs to 13 residues. The CDR3 loop reads CASSVEVVGEQYF. The CDR3 DNA is TGTGCCAGCAGCGTAGAGGTTGTTGGCGAGCAGTACTTC.

The J gene is TRBJ1-3, the V gene TRBV7-2; tentatively, D is TRBD1 (5 bases). CDR1 SGHTA and CDR2 FQGNSA come from the germline V gene. The length of the CDR3 is 16 residues. V was clipped by 4 bases and J by 2 bases, with 15 bases between them. The CDR3 DNA is TGTGCCAGCAGCTCCCTTCTTCCAGGGACTGGAAACACCATATATTTT. The encoded protein is CASSSLLPGTGNTIYF.

V usage is TRBV30 and J usage is TRBJ2-5; weak D call: TRBD2 (6 bases). The CDR3 is 14 amino acids. V was cut by 4 bases and J by 1 base, with 13 bases left in between. CDR1 is GTSNPN and CDR2 is SVGIG in the germline V gene (reference sequence). CDR3 protein: CAWKPLATQETQYF. DNA for the CDR3: TGTGCCTGGAAACCTCTAGCGACCCAAGAGACCCAGTACTTC.

The CDR3 is CASSYSTGTGELFF. DNA of the CDR3: TGTGCCAGCAGTTACAGTACGGGAACCGGGGAGCTGTTTTTT. The rearrangement joins TRBV6-5 to TRBJ2-2, with a tentative D call TRBD2 (5 bases). V was trimmed by 2 bases and J by 5 bases, leaving 9 bases between them. The V gene's germline CDR1 is MNHEY and CDR2 SVGAGI. The CDR3 has 14 residues.